This T cell receptor beta chain originates from a study of CD8+CD57+ T cells in acquired aplastic anemia. The overall study: Read counts for CD4+ cells (from healthy donors) averaged roughly 10 million. Study-wide results and caveats: Statistical testing detected no significant gap in CD8+ Simpson's diversity between patients and controls.

TCR beta VDJ and CDR3 were profiled, and genomic DNA was the template. MiXCR was run by TCRdb on the reads, yielding one entry per CDR3 protein. Found here are around 170,000 distinct CDR3 sequences, 46% of them singletons; the top ten hold approximately 2.9%. As regards this clonotype: As yet, its antigen is unknown. Since no conserved phenylalanine or tryptophan closes the CDR3, a read error is the likely cause. The limits of the CDR3 on the DNA are not certain, so only TCRdb's listed CDR3 is given.

The TCR was taken from a human donor in good health. The sequenced material came from sorted CD4+, CD8+, or CD8+CD57+ T cells (not recorded which) from PBMCs.

The CDR3 sequence: CASSPQASGANVLKI. The V call is TRBV19, the J call TRBJ2-6. CDR1 is LNHDA, CDR2 SQIVND, per germline (reference sequence). The CDR3 is 15 amino acids in total, end residues counted.